The 26 T cell receptor beta chains in this list originate from one sample, sequenced in a study of cytomegalovirus exposure and HLA in healthy donors. Vbeta (60) and Jbeta (13) primers were used in the PCR. The table came from immunoSEQ multiplex PCR; TCRdb's copy has only in-frame clones and leaves some out. The repertoire has some 150,000 clones, roughly 73% of them found once; the top ten carry about 3.4%. Sequencing input: PBMCs. The receptors were sampled from a female donor in good health and CMV-seronegative.

The chain recombines TRBV19 with TRBJ1-1; the D is unclear. Per the germline V gene, CDR1 is LNHDA and CDR2 is SQIVND (reference sequence). The CDR3 loop spans 14 amino acids. V was trimmed by 3 bases and J by 2 bases, leaving 10 bases between them. CDR3 in amino acids: CASSIPGSNTEAFF. The CDR3 DNA reads TGTGCCAGTAGTATCCCCGGTAGTAACACTGAAGCTTTCTTT. The full variable domain, its missing parts supplied by reference TRBV19 and TRBJ1-1, is DGGITQSPKYLFRKEGQNVTLSCEQNLNHDAMYWYRQDPGQGLRLIYYSQIVNDFQKGDIAEGYSVSREKKESFPLTVTSAQKNPTAFYLCASSIPGSNTEAFFGQGTRLTVV.

This clone was seen a few times. The J gene is TRBJ1-4, the V gene TRBV7-9; D gene uncertain. Trimming removed 5 bases at V and 0 bases at J, with 16 bases between. There are 17 residues in the CDR3. In germline, CDR1 is SEHNR, CDR2 FQNEAQ (reference sequence). As DNA, the CDR3 is TGTGCCAGCAGCCTCAACGGAGGGTTCTCAACTAATGAAAAACTGTTTTTT. This sequence encodes CASSLNGGFSTNEKLFF.

This clone was found once. The chain couples TRBV29-1 to TRBJ1-2; a weak D match, TRBD1 (6 bases). V was cut by 1 base and J by 7 bases, with 13 bases left in between. This CDR3 comprises 13 residues. Germline assignment: CDR1 SQVTM and CDR2 ANQGSEA. The CDR3 here is CSVEGAGAGGYTF. As DNA, the CDR3 is TGCAGCGTTGAAGGGGCAGGGGCTGGTGGCTACACCTTC.

This chain uses TRBV30 with TRBJ2-2, with D possibly matching TRBD1 (6 bases). CDR1 and CDR2 (germline): GTSNPN, SVGIG (reference sequence). Trimming cost V 0 bases and J 6 bases, with 11 bases left between them. This CDR3 spans 14 amino acids. The CDR3 here is CAWSVWTDSGELFF. CDR3 bases: TGTGCCTGGAGTGTATGGACAGACTCCGGGGAGCTGTTTTTT. Full variable domain (outside the CDR3, taken from reference TRBV30 and TRBJ2-2): SQTIHQWPATLVQPVGSPLSLECTVEGTSNPNLYWYRQAAGRGLQLLFYSVGIGQISSEVPQNLSASRPQDRQFILSSKKLLLSDSGFYLCAWSVWTDSGELFFGEGSRLTVL.

V and J are TRBV28 and TRBJ2-7; 9 bases align to TRBD2. CDR1 is MDHEN and CDR2 is SYDVKM in the germline V gene. The CDR3 is 15 amino acids. Trimming took 1 base from V and 2 from J; bases not matched to a gene: 3. CDR3 protein: CASSLSASGTYEQYF. The CDR3 DNA reads TGTGCCAGCAGTTTATCGGCTAGCGGGACCTACGAGCAGTACTTC. Filled out from reference TRBV28 and TRBJ2-7, the complete variable domain reads DVKVTQSSRYLVKRTGEKVFLECVQDMDHENMFWYRQDPGLGLRLIYFSYDVKMKEKGDIPEGYSVSREKKERFSLILESASTNQTSMYLCASSLSASGTYEQYFGPGTRLTVT.

The V call is TRBV9, the J call TRBJ1-5, with 9 bases aligning to TRBD1. The CDR3 sequence is 16 residues long. CDR1 is SGDLS, CDR2 YYNGEE, per germline. With 4 bases clipped from V and 5 bases from J, the junction kept 10 bases outside the gene matches. CDR3 region: CASSPGTGKPHQPQHF. CDR3 bases: TGTGCCAGCAGCCCCGGGACAGGGAAGCCCCATCAGCCCCAGCATTTT.

This rearrangement joins TRBV10-3 to TRBJ2-5; 7 bases line up with TRBD1. The CDR3 has 14 amino acids. Germline V gene sequence: CDR1 ENHRY, CDR2 SYGVKD. V dropped 0 bases and J dropped 3; count of bases not matched to a gene: 1. CDR3 protein: CAISESTGKETQYF. The CDR3 nucleotides are TGTGCCATCAGTGAGTCGACAGGGAAAGAGACCCAGTACTTC.

This clone was recorded only once. This chain links TRBV6-1 with TRBJ1-2; the D gene is possibly TRBD1 (5 bases). Germline V lookup: CDR1 MNHNS, CDR2 SASEGT. The CDR3 spans 14 residues. Trimming stripped 0 bases from V and 6 bases from J, with 11 bases between. CDR3 sequence reads: CASSEAWGGDGYTF. CDR3 in DNA: TGTGCCAGCAGTGAAGCGTGGGGGGGGGATGGCTACACCTTC.

V gene TRBV6-6 combines with J gene TRBJ1-2; TRBD1 might be the D (6 bases). The CDR3 covers 14 residues. Germline V gene sequence: CDR1 MNHNY, CDR2 SVGAGI (reference sequence). V gave up 10 bases and J gave up 2 bases, with 17 bases separating them. The CDR3 nucleotides read TGTGCCACCCGGGGACGGGGGGCAAACTATGGCTACACCTTC. Protein sequence: CATRGRGANYGYTF.

A word on this clone: This CDR3 is also generated by other DNA sequences in the sample. The rearrangement joins TRBV18 to TRBJ2-2, with D possibly matching TRBD1 (6 bases). The germline V gene encodes CDR1 KGHSH and CDR2 LQKENI. V was pared by 1 base and J by 6 bases, with 6 bases between. The CDR3 loop spans 13 amino acids. CDR3 bases: TGTGCCAGCTCACCACAGGGGGCCGGGGAGCTGTTTTTT. Amino acids: CASSPQGAGELFF.

The V and J genes are TRBV14 and TRBJ2-7, with D maybe TRBD1 (5 bases). The germline V gene encodes CDR1 SGHDN and CDR2 FVKESK. The V gene lost 3 bases and the J gene lost 4 bases, with 10 bases spanning the gap. The CDR3 is 13 amino acids. The CDR3 coding sequence is TGTGCCAGCAGCCACCTTTCAGGGTACGAGCAGTACTTC. Protein sequence: CASSHLSGYEQYF. Combining the CDR3 with reference TRBV14 and TRBJ2-7 gives the whole variable domain EAGVTQFPSHSVIEKGQTVTLRCDPISGHDNLYWYRRVMGKEIKFLLHFVKESKQDESGMPNNRFLAERTGGTYSTLKVQPAELEDSGVYFCASSHLSGYEQYFGPGTRLTVT.

CDR3: CASSNQFPGEKLFF. For the CDR3, the DNA is TGTGCCAGCAGCAATCAATTCCCGGGAGAAAAACTGTTTTTT. This chain connects TRBV6-5 to TRBJ1-4; D gene unclear. Germline V gene data show CDR1 as MNHEY and CDR2 as SVGAGI. CDR3 size: 14 residues. The V end lost 6 bases, the J end lost 8 bases, and 16 bases lay between the germline ends.

The rearrangement links TRBV27 to TRBJ2-3; 10 bases align to TRBD2. After removal of 5 bases from V and 5 bases from J, the junction contained 13 bases not matched to a gene. The CDR3 sequence is 17 residues long. CDR1 and CDR2 (germline): MNHEY, SMNVEV (reference sequence). This CDR3 reads CASSPGGSGGLGDTQYF. The DNA for the CDR3 is TGTGCCAGCAGTCCCGGGGGTAGCGGGGGGCTGGGAGATACGCAGTATTTT.

This chain uses TRBV7-9 with TRBJ2-2; 11 bases agree with TRBD1. V gave up 3 bases and J gave up 7 bases; unmatched junction bases: 4. Germline CDR1 reads SEHNR; CDR2 reads FQNEAQ (reference sequence). The CDR3 has 15 amino acids. The CDR3 reads CASSFRTGGIGELFF. The CDR3 DNA is TGTGCCAGCAGCTTCCGGACAGGGGGCATCGGGGAGCTGTTTTTT.

Comments on this clone: The junction does not match germline at one end; this may be a read error. The gene calls are TRBV28 and TRBJ1-6; TRBD1 agrees at 7 bases. This CDR3 comprises 13 residues. The V gene's germline CDR1 is MDHEN and CDR2 SYDVKM. CDR3 nucleotides: TGTGCCAGCAGGCCGGCCCCGGGGACAGAGGTCGACTTT. As protein: CASRPAPGTEVDF.

This sequence joins TRBV23-1 and TRBJ2-2; 10 bases are a match to TRBD1. Being an ORF, TRBV23-1 has a function that is uncertain. V was pared by 3 bases and J by 5 bases, with 6 bases of the junction left unmatched. CDR3 length: 16 amino acids. This CDR3 reads CASSQGDRGGTGELFF. The CDR3, as DNA: TGCGCCAGCAGTCAGGGGGACAGGGGAGGGACCGGGGAGCTGTTTTTT.

This clone was detected only a few times. The V and J genes are TRBV27 and TRBJ2-3; a weak D match, TRBD1 (6 bases). The CDR3 has 16 residues. Trimming pared 7 bases from V and 0 bases from J, leaving 17 bases between. The germline V gene encodes CDR1 MNHEY and CDR2 SMNVEV (reference sequence). The CDR3 spells CASTPIRDTSTDTQYF. In nucleotides, the CDR3 is TGTGCCAGCACCCCCATCCGGGACACCAGCACAGATACGCAGTATTTT.

The rearrangement uses TRBV5-4 and TRBJ2-4, with D perhaps TRBD1 (6 bases). Germline CDR1 reads SGHNT; CDR2 reads YYREEE (reference sequence). V lost 2 bases to trimming and J lost 1 base, with 7 bases between them. This CDR3 has 14 amino acids. CDR3 in DNA: TGTGCCAGCAGCTTCGGACAGGCCAAAAACATTCAGTACTTC. It codes for CASSFGQAKNIQYF.

The V gene is TRBV4-3, the J gene TRBJ2-5, with D perhaps TRBD1 (6 bases). This CDR3 has 15 amino acids. The V gene lost 0 bases and the J gene lost 5 bases, with 13 bases spanning the gap. Germline V lookup: CDR1 LGHNA, CDR2 YSLEER. DNA of the CDR3: TGCGCCAGCAGCCAAGACACAGGGCCTAGGGAGACCCAGTACTTC. This sequence encodes CASSQDTGPRETQYF.

This chain uses TRBV4-3 with TRBJ2-3, with D unclear. CDR1 and CDR2 (germline): LGHNA, YSLEER. V lost 1 base, J lost 4 bases, and 6 bases lay in between. This CDR3 comprises 13 residues. The CDR3 reads CASSQVLADTQYF. CDR3 in DNA: TGCGCCAGCAGCCAAGTTTTAGCAGATACGCAGTATTTT.

The rearrangement links TRBV6-1 to TRBJ1-6; D may be TRBD1 (6 bases). The V and J ends lost 1 base and 4 bases respectively, with 14 bases between them. Germline V CDR1 and CDR2: MNHNS, SASEGT. The CDR3 consists of 17 residues. The CDR3 region is CASSEEGGGFYNSPLHF. Here the CDR3 DNA reads TGTGCCAGCAGTGAAGAGGGCGGGGGCTTTTATAATTCACCCCTCCACTTT.

CDR3 sequence (DNA): TGTGCCAGCAGCGGGAGCAGGTACGAGCAGTACTTC. Protein sequence: CASSGSRYEQYF. The chain uses TRBV27 and TRBJ2-7; TRBD2 might be the D (6 bases). Trimming removed 6 bases from V and 4 bases from J, with 10 bases in between. CDR1 is MNHEY, CDR2 SMNVEV, per germline (reference sequence). The CDR3 sequence is 12 residues long.

The chain recombines TRBV27 with TRBJ1-4; D gene unclear. The CDR3 spans 14 residues. Trimming removed 2 bases at V and 8 bases at J, with 12 bases between. Germline CDR1 is MNHEY and CDR2 is SMNVEV (reference sequence). The CDR3 is CASSLSPFREKLFF. CDR3 in DNA: TGTGCCAGCAGTTTAAGTCCCTTCAGGGAAAAACTGTTTTTT.

This clone was found once. The chain employs TRBV7-8 and TRBJ2-1; possibly TRBD2 for D (6 bases). The CDR3 spans 15 residues. With 2 bases removed from V and 8 bases from J, the gap between germline ends came to 16 bases. Germline CDR1 and CDR2: SGHVS and FQNEAQ. CDR3 sequence reads: CASSLYAGFNDEQFF. As DNA, the CDR3 is TGTGCCAGCAGCTTATATGCGGGATTTAACGATGAGCAGTTCTTC.

In DNA, the CDR3 is TGTGCCAGCAGTTGGGGGACAGGGGAGCAGCCCCAGCATTTT. It encodes CASSWGTGEQPQHF. The V call is TRBV27, the J call TRBJ1-5, with 10 bases lining up with TRBD1. This CDR3 is 14 amino acids long. The trim removed 4 bases at V and 7 bases at J, leaving 4 bases unmatched. Germline loops: CDR1 MNHEY, CDR2 SMNVEV (reference sequence).

The genes are TRBV4-3 and TRBJ2-2; D is unresolved. Trimming took off 0 bases at V and 4 bases at J, with 9 bases between the two ends. Germline V CDR1 and CDR2: LGHNA, YSLEER. The CDR3 extends over 15 amino acids. CDR3 amino acids: CASSQDRQVTGELFF. DNA for the CDR3: TGCGCCAGCAGCCAAGATAGGCAGGTCACCGGGGAGCTGTTTTTT.